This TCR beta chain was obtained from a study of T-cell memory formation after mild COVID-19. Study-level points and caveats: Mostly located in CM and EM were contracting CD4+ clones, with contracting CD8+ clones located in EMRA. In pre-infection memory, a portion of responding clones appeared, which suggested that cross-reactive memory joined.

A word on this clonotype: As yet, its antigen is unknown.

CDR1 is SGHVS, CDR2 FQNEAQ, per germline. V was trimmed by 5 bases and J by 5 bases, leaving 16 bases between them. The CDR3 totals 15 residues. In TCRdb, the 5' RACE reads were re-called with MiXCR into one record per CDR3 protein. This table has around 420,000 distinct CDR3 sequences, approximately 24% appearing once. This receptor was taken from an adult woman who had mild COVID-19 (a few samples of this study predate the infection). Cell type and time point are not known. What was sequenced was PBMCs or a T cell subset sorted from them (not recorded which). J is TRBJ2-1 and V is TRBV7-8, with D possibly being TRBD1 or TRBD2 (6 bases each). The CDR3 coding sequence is TGTGCCAGCAGCCTACCCCCCGGGGGCCACAATGAGCAGTTCTTC. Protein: CASSLPPGGHNEQFF.